This paragraph covers one T cell receptor (beta chain) sequence. These data come from a study of blood T cell repertoires in COVID-19. This CDR3 has 17 residues. The V gene's germline CDR1 is MNHNY and CDR2 SVGAGI (reference sequence). Trimming removed 5 bases at V and 3 bases at J, with 22 bases between. The repertoire was sequenced with immunoSEQ multiplex PCR; TCRdb's copy has only in-frame clones and lacks some. The profile shows approximately 30,000 clones, around nine tenths of them singletons. The receptor was derived from a human donor in a cohort sampled during active COVID-19. The sample comprised peripheral blood. The rearrangement joins TRBV6-6 to TRBJ1-2; perhaps TRBD1 as D (6 bases). CDR3 DNA sequence: TGTGCCAGCAGTCCCTATCTTCGGGGGGGCATAGACTATGGCTACACCTTC. Its translation: CASSPYLRGGIDYGYTF.